Sequencing of this T cell receptor (beta chain) was carried out in a study of blood T cell repertoires in COVID-19. The CDR3 spans 12 residues. The germline CDR1 and CDR2 sequences are MGHDK and SYGVNS. The table came from immunoSEQ multiplex PCR; TCRdb's copy has only in-frame clones and leaves some out. The sample records over 150,000 clones, around 84% being singletons. On this clone: A junction end diverges from the germline sequence, so it may reflect a read error.

Sequencing used peripheral blood. This chain uses TRBV25-1 with TRBJ1-5; D gene unclear. This TCR was sampled from a man aged 60 to 69 with COVID-19, enrolled during active disease. DNA for the CDR3: TGTGCCAGCGGTGACGGGAATCAGCCCCAGCATTTT. Translated: CASGDGNQPQHF.